This T cell receptor beta chain is drawn from a study of T cell changes during pregnancy in multiple sclerosis. Profiled with immunoSEQ multiplex PCR; TCRdb holds only in-frame clones, not every one. The sample holds 90,000 to 100,000 clones, 90% to 95% seen once. V was trimmed by 2 bases and J by 0 bases, leaving 8 bases between them. Germline V CDR1 and CDR2: SNHLY, FYNNEI. There are 15 residues in the CDR3. The sample was peripheral blood, taken in the third trimester of pregnancy. The chain uses TRBV2 and TRBJ1-5; D gene unclear. The clonotype comes from a female donor with multiple sclerosis, enrolled in a pregnancy study. The CDR3 sequence: CASSEHSPSNQPQHF. Here the CDR3 DNA reads TGTGCCAGCAGTGAACACAGCCCTAGCAATCAGCCCCAGCATTTT. The full variable domain, in which reference TRBV2 and TRBJ1-5 provide the parts outside the CDR3, is EPEVTQTPSHQVTQMGQEVILRCVPISNHLYFYWYRQILGQKVEFLVSFYNNEISEKSEIFDDQFSVERPDGSNFTLKIRSTKLEDSAMYFCASSEHSPSNQPQHFGDGTRLSIL.